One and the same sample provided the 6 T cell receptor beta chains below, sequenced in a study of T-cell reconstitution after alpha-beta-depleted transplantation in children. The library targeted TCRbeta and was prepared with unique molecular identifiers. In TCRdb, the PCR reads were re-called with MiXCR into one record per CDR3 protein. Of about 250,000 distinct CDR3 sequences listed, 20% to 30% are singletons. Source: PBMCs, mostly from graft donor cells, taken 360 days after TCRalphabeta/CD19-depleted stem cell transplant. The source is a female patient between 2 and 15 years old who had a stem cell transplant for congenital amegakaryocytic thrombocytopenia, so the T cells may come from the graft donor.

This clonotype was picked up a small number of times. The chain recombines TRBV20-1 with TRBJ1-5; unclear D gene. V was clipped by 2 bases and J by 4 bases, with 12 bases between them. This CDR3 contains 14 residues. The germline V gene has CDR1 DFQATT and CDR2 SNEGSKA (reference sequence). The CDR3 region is CSARILHANQPQHF. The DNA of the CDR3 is TGCAGTGCTAGAATTCTCCATGCTAATCAGCCCCAGCATTTT.

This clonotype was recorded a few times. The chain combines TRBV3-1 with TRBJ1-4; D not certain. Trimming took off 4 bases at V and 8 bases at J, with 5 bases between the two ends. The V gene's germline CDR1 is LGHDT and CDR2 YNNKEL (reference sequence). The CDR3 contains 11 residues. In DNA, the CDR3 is TGTGCCAGCAGCCTATCAGAAAAACTGTTTTTT. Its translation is CASSLSEKLFF.

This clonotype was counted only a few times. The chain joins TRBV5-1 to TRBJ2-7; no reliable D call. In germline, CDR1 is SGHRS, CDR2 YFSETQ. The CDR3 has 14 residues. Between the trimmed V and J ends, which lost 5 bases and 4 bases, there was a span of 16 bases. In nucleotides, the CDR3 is TGCGCCAGCAGAAAGGGTTTCGGGTGGTACGAGCAGTACTTC. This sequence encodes CASRKGFGWYEQYF.

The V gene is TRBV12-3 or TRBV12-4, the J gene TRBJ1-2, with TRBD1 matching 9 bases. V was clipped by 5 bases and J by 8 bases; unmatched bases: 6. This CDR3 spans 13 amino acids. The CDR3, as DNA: TGTGCCAGCAGTCCCGGGACAGGGTTCGGCTACACCTTC. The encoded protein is CASSPGTGFGYTF.

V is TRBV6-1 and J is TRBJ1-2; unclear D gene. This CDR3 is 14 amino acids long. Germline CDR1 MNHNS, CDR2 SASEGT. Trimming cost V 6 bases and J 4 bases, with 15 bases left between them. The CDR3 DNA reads TGTGCCAGCAGGGGAGATACCGCTGCCTATGGCTACACCTTC. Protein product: CASRGDTAAYGYTF.

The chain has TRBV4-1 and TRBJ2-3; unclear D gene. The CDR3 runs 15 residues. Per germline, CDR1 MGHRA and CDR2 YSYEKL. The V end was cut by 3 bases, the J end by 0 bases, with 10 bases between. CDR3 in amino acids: CASSQREVSTDTQYF. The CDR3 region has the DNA TGCGCCAGCAGCCAGCGCGAAGTTAGCACAGATACGCAGTATTTT.